Listed below are T cell receptor beta chains from one sample, sequenced in a study of blood T cell repertoires in COVID-19. Repertoires were generated with immunoSEQ multiplex PCR, while TCRdb's copy carries only in-frame clones and drops some. Among 25,000 to 30,000 clones listed, approximately 84% were seen once. The material sequenced was peripheral blood. The receptors come from an elderly man with active COVID-19. Each CDR3 is given with its conserved first and last residue. The D gene is left open where the match is weak. Clone size is shown for a subset of rows, as once, few, many or a class of expanded clone.

j_gene,d_gene,abundance,v_gene,CDR3nt,CDR3aa
TRBJ1-6,NA,NA,TRBV27,TGTGCCAGCAGTTTCGGCGGGGTTTCCTCCTATAATTCACCCCTCCACTTT,CASSFGGVSSYNSPLHF
TRBJ2-1,NA,NA,TRBV4-1,TGCGCCAGCAGCCAGTTAAGAGTGGTCCCTTACAATGAGCAGTTCTTC,CASSQLRVVPYNEQFF
TRBJ2-1,TRBD2,NA,TRBV4-2,TGTGCCAGCAGCCAAGTCGGAGCGGGGGGATCCAATGAGCAGTTCTTC,CASSQVGAGGSNEQFF
TRBJ2-3,TRBD2,few,TRBV19,TGTGCCAGTAGTGATAGCGGGGGCCTCACAGATACGCAGTATTTT,CASSDSGGLTDTQYF
TRBJ1-1,NA,NA,TRBV10-2,TGCGCCAGCAGTCAGCAGCGGAACACTGAAGCTTTCTTT,CASSQQRNTEAFF
TRBJ2-5,NA,NA,TRBV19,TGTGCCAGTAGAAGAAAACAGGGTGGGCTAGAGACCCAGTACTTC,CASRRKQGGLETQYF
TRBJ2-1,NA,NA,TRBV28,TGTGCCAGCAGACAGGGTAATAACAATGAGCAGTTCTTC,CASRQGNNNEQFF
TRBJ2-3,NA,NA,TRBV30,TGTGCCTGGAGTGTGAACAGCGGAGGGGATACGCAGTATTTT,CAWSVNSGGDTQYF
TRBJ2-6,NA,NA,TRBV5-5,TGTGCCAGCAGCTTCCAGGGAACAAACTCTGGGGCCAACGTCCTGACTTTC,CASSFQGTNSGANVLTF
TRBJ1-1,NA,NA,TRBV10-1,TGCGCCCAAAGAGCGGGCGCCTGTCGAACTGAAGCTTTCTTT,CAQRAGACRTEAFF
TRBJ1-4,TRBD1,NA,TRBV4-1,TGCGCCAGCAGCCTATCCGGGACAGGAGGGGAAAAACTGTTTTTT,CASSLSGTGGEKLFF
TRBJ1-6,NA,NA,TRBV10-3,TGTGCCATCAGTGAGTCGCCGAGGTCACCCCTCCACTTT,CAISESPRSPLHF
TRBJ2-2,TRBD2,NA,TRBV5-1,TGCGCCAGCAGCCCCAGCGGGGGGCCATTTCAGGGGGAGCTGTTTTTT,CASSPSGGPFQGELFF
TRBJ2-1,TRBD2,NA,TRBV12-3/TRBV12-4,TGTGCCAGCGGGCGGGGGGGCTCTGGTGAGCAGTTCTTC,CASGRGGSGEQFF
TRBJ1-1,NA,NA,TRBV15,TGTGCCACCAGCAGAGATTCGGCAGGCCGTAGGAACACTGAAGCTTTCTTT,CATSRDSAGRRNTEAFF
TRBJ2-2,TRBD1,NA,TRBV5-5,TGTGCCAGCAGCCCTAGACAGGGGGACACCGGGGAGCTGTTTTTT,CASSPRQGDTGELFF
TRBJ1-2,NA,NA,TRBV5-1,TGCGCCAGCAGCTGGGAGGGCGGCGGCCCCTATGGCTACACCTTC,CASSWEGGGPYGYTF
TRBJ2-2,TRBD1,NA,TRBV3-1/TRBV3-2,TGTGCCAGCAGCCAACGGGACAGGGGATCCGGGGAGCTGTTTTTT,CASSQRDRGSGELFF
TRBJ2-7,TRBD2,NA,TRBV7-2,TGTGCCATCCCCAAGGGCGCGGGGGGAATCTACGAGCAGTACTTC,CAIPKGAGGIYEQYF
TRBJ1-1,NA,NA,TRBV19,TGTGCCAGTACCACGGGATCCAAAGCCGCGAACACTGAAGCTTTCTTT,CASTTGSKAANTEAFF
TRBJ2-1,NA,NA,TRBV5-1,TGCGCCAGCAGCGAGATAACAGGTTACAATGAGCAGTTCTTC,CASSEITGYNEQFF
TRBJ2-1,TRBD2,NA,TRBV5-6,TGTGCCAGCAGCTTCTCCCGACTAGCGGGGGGATACAATGAGCAGTTCTTC,CASSFSRLAGGYNEQFF
TRBJ2-3,TRBD2,NA,TRBV19,TGTGCCAGTAGTACCTCCTTAACTAGCGGGGGTTCAGATACGCAGTATTTT,CASSTSLTSGGSDTQYF
TRBJ1-5,NA,NA,TRBV12-3/TRBV12-4,TGTGCCAGCAGATTCCGGGGCAATCAGCCCCAGCATTTT,CASRFRGNQPQHF
TRBJ1-1,NA,NA,TRBV20-1,TGCAGTGCTGGACAGTCAGAAGGAGCTTTCTTT,CSAGQSEGAFF
TRBJ1-4,TRBD1,NA,TRBV19,TGTGCCAGTAGTATAGGCTGGACAGGGAGGGATGAAAAACTGTTTTTT,CASSIGWTGRDEKLFF
TRBJ2-5,TRBD1,few,TRBV7-9,TGTGCCAGCAGACCTACAGGGGGCGCAGAGACCCAGTACTTC,CASRPTGGAETQYF
TRBJ2-7,TRBD1,NA,TRBV19,TGTGCCAGTAGTATAGGCGGGGACAGGGTCTACGAGCAGTACTTC,CASSIGGDRVYEQYF
TRBJ2-3,NA,NA,TRBV4-2,TGTGCCAGCAGCCAAGATGAGGGTGCTCCAGATACGCAGTATTTT,CASSQDEGAPDTQYF
TRBJ1-2,NA,NA,TRBV10-3,TGTGCCAGCCTCAAGGGGGGGCAGGGTGGCTACACCTTC,CASLKGGQGGYTF
TRBJ2-5,TRBD2,NA,TRBV6-5,TGTGCCAGCGGGCTCCTAGCGGGGGCCCAAGAGACCCAGTACTTC,CASGLLAGAQETQYF
TRBJ2-2,NA,NA,TRBV5-4,TGTGCCAGCAGTCCAAGGGGGACGAACACCGGGGAGCTGTTTTTT,CASSPRGTNTGELFF
TRBJ2-7,TRBD1,NA,TRBV5-4,TGTGCCAGCAGATACGACGAGGGACAGTACTACGAGCAGTACTTC,CASRYDEGQYYEQYF
TRBJ1-1,NA,NA,TRBV11-2,TGTGCCAGCAGCTTAGAGGCAGGGGTTGTGAACACTGAAGCTTTCTTT,CASSLEAGVVNTEAFF
TRBJ1-2,NA,NA,TRBV5-1,TGCGCCAGCAGCTTGGATGGGACGCTGAATAGGGGGTACACCTTC,CASSLDGTLNRGYTF
TRBJ1-4,NA,NA,TRBV7-9,TGTGCCAGCAGGGATAGCAATGCCAATGAAAAACTGTTTTTT,CASRDSNANEKLFF
TRBJ2-2,NA,NA,TRBV3-1/TRBV3-2,TGTGCCAGCAGCCAAGTCGGGTGGGGGCCGAACACCGGGGAGCTGTTTTTT,CASSQVGWGPNTGELFF
TRBJ2-1,NA,few,TRBV10-1,TGCGCCAGCAGTTCCAGTGGGGCGGATGCCCACAATGAGCAGTTCTTC,CASSSSGADAHNEQFF
TRBJ2-1,TRBD2,NA,TRBV6-2/TRBV6-3,TGTGCCAGCAGTTTCCTTTCGGGCGGGGGGACCTACAATGAGCAGTTCTTC,CASSFLSGGGTYNEQFF
TRBJ2-3,TRBD2,NA,TRBV7-2,TGTGCCAGCAGCCCCCGGACTAGCGGGGGGGCATGGGATACGCAGTATTTT,CASSPRTSGGAWDTQYF
TRBJ2-3,NA,NA,TRBV3-1/TRBV3-2,TGTGCCAGCAGCCAAAGAGCGCAGTATTTT,CASSQRAQYF
TRBJ1-1,NA,NA,TRBV19,TGTGCCAGTAGTGCTGACAGGTCCACTGAAGCTTTCTTT,CASSADRSTEAFF
TRBJ1-5,NA,NA,TRBV30,TGTGCCTGGAGTGGGCCGCTCAGGGATCAGCCCCAGCATTTT,CAWSGPLRDQPQHF
TRBJ2-7,NA,NA,TRBV7-9,TGTGCCAGCAGCTTAGATTCGGCACAGGGCTACTACGAGCAGTACTTC,CASSLDSAQGYYEQYF
TRBJ1-1,NA,NA,TRBV2,TGTGCCAGCAGTGAAGAGTACAGTAAGAACACTGAAGCTTTCTTT,CASSEEYSKNTEAFF
TRBJ1-3,NA,NA,TRBV3-1/TRBV3-2,TGTGCCAGCAGCCAAGGAGGGTCCTCTGGAAACACCATATATTTT,CASSQGGSSGNTIYF
TRBJ2-3,NA,NA,TRBV19,TGTGCCAGTAGTATAGGGAGGAATACGCAGTATTTT,CASSIGRNTQYF
TRBJ2-3,TRBD2,NA,TRBV4-1,TGCGCCAGCAGCCAAGATAGGCTAGCGGGGGGTCTAGATACGCAGTATTTT,CASSQDRLAGGLDTQYF
TRBJ2-5,NA,NA,TRBV9,TGTGCCAGCAGCGTAGGGCAGGCCGAGACCCAGTACTTC,CASSVGQAETQYF
TRBJ2-6,NA,NA,TRBV5-1,TGCGCCAGCAGCTTTGGACAGATCTCTGGGGCCAACGTCCTGACTTTC,CASSFGQISGANVLTF
TRBJ2-2,TRBD2,NA,TRBV27,TGTGCCAGCAGTAAAGAGACTAGCGGGGGATTCAGGGAGCTGTTTTTT,CASSKETSGGFRELFF
TRBJ1-2,NA,NA,TRBV5-1,TGCGCCAGCACCGGGATGAATAACTATGGCTACACCTTC,CASTGMNNYGYTF
TRBJ2-7,TRBD2,NA,TRBV6-5,TGTGCCAGCAGAGAGACTAGCGGGCACTACGAGCAGTACTTC,CASRETSGHYEQYF
TRBJ2-3,NA,NA,TRBV25-1,TGTGCCAGCAGTGAGGGGGCGCGGGGCACAGATACGCAGTATTTT,CASSEGARGTDTQYF
TRBJ1-1,TRBD1,NA,TRBV3-1/TRBV3-2,TGTGCCAGCAGCCAAGTACTACAGGGGGACAAGGCTTTCTTT,CASSQVLQGDKAFF